The 26 T cell receptor beta chains below were found in one sample sequenced in a study of control samples from healthy donors and cancer patients (dated by TCRdb to between 2020 and 2021). Library preparation employed the immunoSEQ multiplex PCR assay. The table was pulled from immuneACCESS by TCRdb, which kept in-frame rearrangements only. Such tables lose some clones; where checked, under half of the loss comes from unresolved V genes, and the rest has no known cause. Here the sample has 150,000 to 200,000 clones; approximately 90% occur a single time. The biggest ten clones account for about 12% of the sample. Sequenced sample: blood. The receptors stem from a man aged 25 to 40 in good health.

This clone turned up a few times. The rearrangement links TRBV11-1 to TRBJ1-1, with D maybe TRBD1 (5 bases). This CDR3 spans 15 amino acids. V was shortened by 0 bases and J by 3 bases, with 11 bases between the two germline ends. Germline lookup yields CDR1 SGHAT and CDR2 FQDESV (reference sequence). The CDR3 DNA reads TGTGCCAGCAGCTTAGCCGCAGGGAGGGACACTGAAGCTTTCTTT. It specifies CASSLAAGRDTEAFF.

In this sample, this clone turned up a few times. The chain combines TRBV7-2 with TRBJ1-1; unclear D gene. This CDR3 region has 14 residues. CDR1 is SGHTA, CDR2 FQGNSA, per germline. The V gene lost 5 bases and the J gene lost 2 bases, with 12 bases spanning the gap. The CDR3 sequence is CASSLKVQNTEAFF. Here the CDR3 DNA reads TGTGCCAGCAGCCTAAAGGTTCAAAACACTGAAGCTTTCTTT.

A remark on this clone: Different DNA sequences within this sample yield the same CDR3. The rearrangement links TRBV9 to TRBJ1-1; 7 bases agree with TRBD1. With V trimmed by 1 base and J by 1 base, 1 base remained unmatched. The CDR3 consists of 14 residues. Germline V gives CDR1 SGDLS, CDR2 YYNGEE. The CDR3 loop is CASSVTGENTEAFF. CDR3 nucleotides: TGTGCCAGCAGCGTAACAGGGGAGAACACTGAAGCTTTCTTT.

The sample holds a few counts of this clone. The V and J genes are TRBV5-1 and TRBJ2-5; TRBD1 aligns across 7 bases. Germline values: CDR1 SGHRS, CDR2 YFSETQ. Trimming removed 4 bases from V and 1 base from J; junction bases left unmatched: 4. This CDR3 contains 14 residues. The CDR3 sequence is CASSITGAQETQYF. Here the CDR3 DNA reads TGCGCCAGCAGCATTACAGGGGCCCAAGAGACCCAGTACTTC.

The rearrangement uses TRBV14 and TRBJ1-6; D is possibly TRBD1 (5 bases). The CDR3 has 18 residues. Trimming pared 1 base from V and 2 bases from J, leaving 15 bases between. Germline loops: CDR1 SGHDN, CDR2 FVKESK. CDR3 sequence reads: CASSQVGGPRTYNSPLHF. In nucleotides, the CDR3 is TGTGCCAGCAGCCAAGTGGGGGGACCAAGGACCTATAATTCACCCCTCCACTTT.

This chain links TRBV10-3 with TRBJ1-3, with 8 bases lining up with TRBD1. The junction had 10 bases not matched to a gene; V was cut back by 5 bases and J by 4 bases. This CDR3 has 16 amino acids. Germline V lookup: CDR1 ENHRY, CDR2 SYGVKD. The CDR3 region has the DNA TGTGCCATCAGTAACGCCGGGACAGGTGCAGGAAACACCATATATTTT. Its protein is CAISNAGTGAGNTIYF.

The genes are TRBV5-1 and TRBJ1-1; 7 nucleotides line up with TRBD1. The CDR3 extends over 15 amino acids. Germline trimming cut 4 bases from V and 1 base from J; bases unmatched to any gene: 7. Germline CDR1 reads SGHRS; CDR2 reads YFSETQ. The CDR3 loop reads CASSVSGGRNTEAFF. CDR3 coding DNA: TGCGCCAGCAGCGTATCAGGGGGGCGGAACACTGAAGCTTTCTTT.

The CDR3 region has the DNA TGTGCCAGCCGCGGGACGGCGGGATCTAATTCACCCCTCCACTTT. Translating gives CASRGTAGSNSPLHF. The V and J genes are TRBV3-1 (or the pseudogene TRBV3-2) and TRBJ1-6; tentative D call: TRBD1 (5 bases). Trimming left V 8 bases short and J 6 bases short, with 17 bases between. The CDR3 extends over 15 amino acids. The germline CDR1 and CDR2 sequences are LGHDT and YNNKEL (reference sequence).

This sequence joins TRBV5-6 and TRBJ1-1; unclear D gene. V was pared by 2 bases and J by 2 bases, with 7 bases between. Looked up from germline, CDR1 is SGHDT and CDR2 is YYEEEE. The CDR3 loop spans 13 amino acids. The CDR3 DNA is TGTGCCAGCAGCTTAGGCAGTAACACTGAAGCTTTCTTT. It encodes CASSLGSNTEAFF.

This chain joins TRBV5-1 and TRBJ2-1; 8 bases map to TRBD2. J lost 6 bases, V lost 4 bases, and 9 bases had no gene match. The V gene's germline CDR1 is SGHRS and CDR2 YFSETQ. This CDR3 contains 15 residues. The chain's CDR3 is CASSRTSGVGNEQFF. For the CDR3, the DNA is TGCGCCAGCAGCCGCACTAGCGGAGTCGGCAATGAGCAGTTCTTC.

The chain uses TRBV15 and TRBJ1-1; D unresolved. The CDR3 is made up of 13 amino acids. Germline V gene sequence: CDR1 LNHNV, CDR2 YYDKDF (reference sequence). V gave up 0 bases and J gave up 6 bases, with 8 bases separating them. CDR3 coding DNA: TGTGCCACCAGCAGAGACCGGGGTTCTGAAGCTTTCTTT. This translates into CATSRDRGSEAFF. The whole variable domain, filled in from reference TRBV15 and TRBJ1-1, reads DAMVIQNPRYQVTQFGKPVTLSCSQTLNHNVMYWYQQKSSQAPKLLFHYYDKDFNNEADTPDNFQSRRPNTSFCFLDIRSPGLGDTAMYLCATSRDRGSEAFFGQGTRLTVV.

This rearrangement joins TRBV5-1 to TRBJ2-7; unclear D gene. V was cut by 4 bases and J by 1 base, with 12 bases left in between. The CDR3 has 14 amino acids. The V gene's germline CDR1 is SGHRS and CDR2 YFSETQ. CDR3 sequence: CASSPDTPSYEQYF. The DNA for the CDR3 is TGCGCCAGCAGCCCTGACACACCGTCCTACGAGCAGTACTTC.

This chain uses TRBV19 with TRBJ2-5, with D perhaps given as TRBD1 or TRBD2 (5 bases each). CDR3 length: 14 residues. Trimming left V 4 bases short and J 4 bases short, with 13 bases between. CDR1 and CDR2 from the germline V gene are LNHDA and SQIVND (reference sequence). DNA of the CDR3: TGTGCCAGTAGTACCAGGACTGGGGGAGAGACCCAGTACTTC. Its translation: CASSTRTGGETQYF. Full variable domain (remainder filled in from reference TRBV19 and TRBJ2-5): DGGITQSPKYLFRKEGQNVTLSCEQNLNHDAMYWYRQDPGQGLRLIYYSQIVNDFQKGDIAEGYSVSREKKESFPLTVTSAQKNPTAFYLCASSTRTGGETQYFGPGTRLLVL.

This chain connects TRBV6-5 to TRBJ2-7; 8 positions match TRBD1. After removal of 2 bases from V and 12 bases from J, the junction contained 12 bases not matched to a gene. The CDR3 is made up of 14 amino acids. Germline lookup yields CDR1 MNHEY and CDR2 SVGAGI. The CDR3 loop reads CASSYESTGVSAYF. In DNA form, the CDR3 reads TGTGCCAGCAGTTACGAGTCGACAGGGGTCAGCGCGTACTTC.

The table lists this clone with a few counts. V usage is TRBV4-2 and J usage is TRBJ2-5; tentative D call: TRBD1 (5 bases). Trimming cost V 0 bases and J 3 bases, with 5 bases left between them. The germline gives CDR1 LGHNA, CDR2 YNFKEQ. The CDR3 runs 13 residues. The CDR3 nucleotides read TGTGCCAGCAGCCAAGACAGGGAAGAGACCCAGTACTTC. It specifies CASSQDREETQYF.

The gene calls are TRBV10-3 and TRBJ1-5; D call uncertain. Trimming pared 0 bases from V and 11 bases from J, leaving 8 bases between. The CDR3 runs to 12 residues. In germline, CDR1 is ENHRY, CDR2 SYGVKD. The CDR3 region is CAISESGRAQHF. CDR3 nucleotide sequence: TGTGCCATCAGTGAGTCTGGTAGGGCCCAGCATTTT.

V usage is TRBV5-1 and J usage is TRBJ2-4; D is possibly TRBD1 (5 bases). CDR3 length: 15 residues. From germline, CDR1 is SGHRS and CDR2 YFSETQ. Trimming took off 4 bases at V and 1 base at J, with 12 bases between the two ends. The CDR3 sequence: CASSAQGPAKNIQYF. For the CDR3, the DNA is TGCGCCAGCAGCGCCCAGGGCCCGGCCAAAAACATTCAGTACTTC.

This clone was counted a few times. This chain links TRBV7-9 with TRBJ2-3, with D possibly being TRBD2 (6 bases). V lost 3 bases and J 2 bases, leaving 15 bases between the germline ends. The CDR3 has 16 amino acids. CDR1 and CDR2 from the germline V gene are SEHNR and FQNEAQ (reference sequence). The CDR3 nucleotides are TGTGCCAGCAGCTTTTTTGGAGGGACCTCCACAGATACGCAGTATTTT. Protein sequence: CASSFFGGTSTDTQYF.

The chain recombines TRBV10-3 with TRBJ2-1, with 7 bases that match TRBD2. V shed 2 bases, J shed 6 bases, and the junction held 1 base outside the gene matches. The CDR3 covers 13 residues. Germline V lookup: CDR1 ENHRY, CDR2 SYGVKD. As DNA, the CDR3 is TGTGCCATCAGTGAGGCGGGAGCCAATGAGCAGTTCTTC. Its translation is CAISEAGANEQFF.

This chain joins TRBV7-2 and TRBJ2-7; D call uncertain. The V end was cut by 2 bases, the J end by 6 bases, with 11 bases between. CDR1 is SGHTA and CDR2 is FQGNSA in the germline V gene. The CDR3 loop spans 13 amino acids. The chain's CDR3 is CASSLLVPSEQYF. The CDR3 nucleotides are TGTGCCAGCAGCTTACTAGTCCCCTCCGAGCAGTACTTC.

V is TRBV29-1 and J is TRBJ2-7, with 11 bases fitting TRBD2. The CDR3 contains 14 residues. The trim removed 7 bases at V and 0 bases at J, leaving 5 bases unmatched. In germline, CDR1 is SQVTM, CDR2 ANQGSEA. CDR3 coding DNA: TGCAGCGCCAAACTAGCGGGGGACTCCTACGAGCAGTACTTC. The encoded protein is CSAKLAGDSYEQYF.

V gene TRBV6-6 combines with J gene TRBJ2-6, with D perhaps TRBD1 (5 bases). Looked up from germline, CDR1 is MNHNY and CDR2 is SVGAGI (reference sequence). Trimming shortened V by 8 bases and J by 0 bases, and 14 bases separated the two germline ends. The CDR3 consists of 16 residues. The CDR3 reads CASLQGSNSGANVLTF. The CDR3 DNA follows: TGTGCCAGCCTCCAGGGTAGCAACTCTGGGGCCAACGTCCTGACTTTC.

The rearrangement joins TRBV5-4 to TRBJ2-1; 9 nucleotides align to TRBD2. The CDR3 length is 16 residues. Germline loops: CDR1 SGHNT, CDR2 YYREEE (reference sequence). J was trimmed by 4 bases and V by 1 base; bases with no gene match: 6. This CDR3 is CASSLQREVYYNEQFF. The DNA of the CDR3 is TGTGCCAGCAGCTTGCAGCGGGAGGTTTATTACAATGAGCAGTTCTTC.

The chain uses TRBV7-7 and TRBJ2-1; 7 positions match TRBD2. CDR3 length: 16 residues. The V segment lost 5 bases and the J segment 3 bases; nucleotides outside the gene matches: 10. From germline, CDR1 is SSHAT and CDR2 FNYEAQ (reference sequence). DNA for the CDR3: TGTGCCAGCAGCCCTTTAGCGGGCACCGGCTACAATGAGCAGTTCTTC. Translating gives CASSPLAGTGYNEQFF.

The chain combines TRBV15 with TRBJ1-5, with 8 bases lining up with TRBD1. The CDR3 sequence is 15 residues long. J was trimmed by 1 base and V by 5 bases; bases with no gene match: 4. Germline V gene lookup returns CDR1 LNHNV and CDR2 YYDKDF (reference sequence). The CDR3 nucleotides read TGTGCCACCAGCTCCCGGACAGGGAGCAATCAGCCCCAGCATTTT. Its protein product is CATSSRTGSNQPQHF.

The chain employs TRBV19 and TRBJ1-5; no definite D call. Germline-derived CDR1 and CDR2 are LNHDA and SQIVND (reference sequence). This CDR3 comprises 12 residues. V was shortened by 5 bases and J by 9 bases, with 11 bases between the two germline ends. The CDR3 nucleotides are TGTGCCAGTAGTCCCGTTTCTCTGCCCCAGCATTTT. Translating gives CASSPVSLPQHF.